What follows is one T cell receptor (beta chain) and its context. For the second PCR, which ran for about 6 to 11 cycles, a sample-barcoded 5' primer and a J-beta primer mix were used. Researchers report that a template-switch adaptor with 12 random nucleotides tagged each cDNA molecule. TCRdb re-analysed the 5' RACE reads in MiXCR, keeping a single row per CDR3 protein. This sample yields fewer than 950,000 distinct CDR3 sequences, of which approximately 35% are seen a single time; around 13% belongs to the top ten. The source of the sample is a study of blood T cells in healthy people across ages. Per the germline V gene, CDR1 is SGHVS and CDR2 is FQNEAQ. V was trimmed by 1 base and J by 7 bases, leaving 13 bases between them. The CDR3 contains 14 residues. There were healthy Caucasian individuals from Russia, aged roughly 6 to 90, serving as donors.

J is TRBJ1-1 and V is TRBV7-8; no reliable D call. The clonotype comes from a man aged 18 to 29 in good health. The sequenced sample was blood. In DNA form, the CDR3 reads TGTGCCAGCAGCTTAGAAGGCAGAAACCGTGAAGCTTTCTTT. Residues: CASSLEGRNREAFF.